Sequencing of this TCR beta chain was carried out in a study of shared clonotypes between healthy human individuals. Trimming took 2 bases from V and 2 from J, leaving 9 bases between them. Germline V gene data show CDR1 as MNHNY and CDR2 as SVGAGI (reference sequence). There are 15 residues in the CDR3. On this clone itself: The antigen remains unidentified. This may arise from a read error, as a much more abundant clone is one base away. This CDR3 is also generated by other DNA sequences in the sample.

An assay was performed, and its level was deep. Sequenced by immunoSEQ multiplex PCR; TCRdb stores in-frame clones only, minus some. The data show roughly 1,100,000 clones, 75% seen once. Whole-study findings and limits: Blood was the sole source, and tissue repertoires probably differ. The low donor count limited represented genetic and exposure-history diversity. At large depth, rarefaction still showed sorted-subset sequencing to be incomplete.

The sequence came from a man aged 18 to 35 in good health. The gene calls are TRBV6-6 and TRBJ1-4, with unresolved D. The sample consisted of memory CD4+ T cells sorted from blood. Documented subset: CD45RA-negative fraction. CDR3: CASSYRQGTNEKLFF. The CDR3 DNA reads TGTGCCAGCAGTTACCGACAAGGGACTAATGAAAAACTGTTTTTT.